The 2 T cell receptor beta chains below were found in one sample sequenced in a study of graft-versus-host responses after intestinal transplantation. Data came from immunoSEQ multiplex PCR; TCRdb stores just in-frame clones and leaves some out. The sample comprises 14,000 or so clones, around a third of which are singletons, and 5.7% rests with the top ten. The sequencing used alloreactive CD4+ T cells from a mixed lymphocyte reaction culture, collected before intestinal transplant. As to subset: CFSE-low proliferating T cells sorted from roughly six-day pre-transplant mixed lymphocyte reaction (GvH or HvG direction). These TCRs come from a human patient who received an intestinal transplant.

The chain uses TRBV6-1 and TRBJ1-4; D is uncertain. The CDR3 has 14 amino acids. The V end was cut by 2 bases, the J end by 8 bases, with 12 bases between. The germline CDR1 and CDR2 sequences are MNHNS and SASEGT. CDR3 loop: CASSEFDQQEKLFF. DNA for the CDR3: TGTGCCAGCAGTGAATTTGACCAGCAGGAAAAACTGTTTTTT.

In its sample, this clone was seen a few times. The chain combines TRBV28 with TRBJ2-6, with TRBD1 matching over 8 bases. Looked up from germline, CDR1 is MDHEN and CDR2 is SYDVKM. V lost 6 bases, J lost 2 bases, and 9 bases stayed unmatched. This CDR3 contains 17 residues. The CDR3 DNA reads as TGTGCCAGCAGGCCCGGACAGGGATTGGCTGGGGCCAACGTCCTGACTTTC. Encoded protein: CASRPGQGLAGANVLTF.